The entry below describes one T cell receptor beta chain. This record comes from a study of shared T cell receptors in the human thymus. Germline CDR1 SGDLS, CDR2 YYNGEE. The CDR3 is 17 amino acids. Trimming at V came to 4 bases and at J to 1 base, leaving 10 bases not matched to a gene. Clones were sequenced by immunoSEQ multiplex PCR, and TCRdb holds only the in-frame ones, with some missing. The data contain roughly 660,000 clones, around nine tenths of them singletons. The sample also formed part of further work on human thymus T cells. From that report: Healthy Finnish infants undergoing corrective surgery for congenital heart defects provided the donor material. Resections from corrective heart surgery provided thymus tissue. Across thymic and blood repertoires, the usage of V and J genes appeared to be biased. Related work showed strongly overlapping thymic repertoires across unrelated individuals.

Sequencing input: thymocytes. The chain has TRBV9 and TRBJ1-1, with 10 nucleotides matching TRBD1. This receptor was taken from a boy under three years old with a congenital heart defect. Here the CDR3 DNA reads TGTGCCAGCAGCCCCCGACAGGGGGCGCGAAGGAACACTGAAGCTTTCTTT. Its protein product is CASSPRQGARRNTEAFF.